This T cell receptor (beta chain) emerged from a study of cytotoxic CD8 clonotypes in ibrutinib-treated CLL. The repertoire was sequenced with immunoSEQ multiplex PCR; TCRdb's copy has only in-frame clones and lacks some. The sample records more than 110,000 clones, 60% to 85% being singletons. Germline-derived CDR1 and CDR2 are SGHNT and YYREEE (reference sequence). The CDR3 has 17 amino acids. After removal of 9 bases from V and 5 bases from J, the junction contained 14 bases not matched to a gene. The receptor's source is a human donor with chronic lymphocytic leukemia. The specimen comprised PBMCs, sampled after 24 months of ibrutinib treatment. The chain uses TRBV5-4 and TRBJ2-2; TRBD2 matches 12 bases. The CDR3, as DNA: TGTGCCACTAGCGGGAGGGCCCGGGGGGTACAGACCGGGGAGCTGTTTTTT. It is translated as CATSGRARGVQTGELFF.